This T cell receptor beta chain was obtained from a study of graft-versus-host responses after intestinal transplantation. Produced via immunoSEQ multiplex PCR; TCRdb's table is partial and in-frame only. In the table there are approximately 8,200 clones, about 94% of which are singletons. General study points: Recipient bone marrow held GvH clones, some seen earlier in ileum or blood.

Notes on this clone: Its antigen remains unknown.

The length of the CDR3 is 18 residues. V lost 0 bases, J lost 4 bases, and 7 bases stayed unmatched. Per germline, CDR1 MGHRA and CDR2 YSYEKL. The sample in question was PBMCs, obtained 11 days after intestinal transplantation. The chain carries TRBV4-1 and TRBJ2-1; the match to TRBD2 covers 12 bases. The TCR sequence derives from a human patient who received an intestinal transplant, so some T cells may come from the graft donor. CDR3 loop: CASSQDDTSGGPYNEQFF. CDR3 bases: TGCGCCAGCAGCCAAGATGATACTAGCGGGGGGCCTTACAATGAGCAGTTCTTC.